One sample yielded the 6 T cell receptor beta chains listed below, sequenced in a study of T-cell memory formation after mild COVID-19. From the 5' RACE reads, TCRdb called clonotypes with MiXCR, one entry per CDR3 protein. The table shows about 180,000 distinct CDR3 sequences, with around 15% occurring only once. Sequencing used PBMCs or a T cell subset sorted from them (not recorded which). The receptors here all came from an adult woman who had mild COVID-19 (a few samples of this study predate the infection). Cell type and time point are not known.

This clonotype appeared a few times. This chain joins TRBV19 and TRBJ1-2; possible D gene TRBD1, 5 bases. Between the trimmed V and J ends, which lost 3 bases and 3 bases, there was a span of 20 bases. CDR1 is LNHDA, CDR2 SQIVND, per germline (reference sequence). The CDR3 runs to 17 residues. This CDR3 is CASSMFRGGREDYGYTF. The CDR3 region has the DNA TGTGCCAGTAGTATGTTCCGGGGCGGCAGGGAGGACTATGGCTACACCTTC.

This clonotype was picked up a small number of times. V and J are TRBV5-5 and TRBJ2-7; 9 nucleotides agree with TRBD2. V lost 6 bases, J lost 2 bases, and 6 bases stayed unmatched. This CDR3 has 14 residues. Germline V gene sequence: CDR1 SGHKS, CDR2 YYEKEE (reference sequence). Written as DNA, the CDR3 is TGTGCCAGCACGAGACTAGCGGAGCCCTACGAGCAGTACTTC. Translating it yields CASTRLAEPYEQYF.

Only a few counts were recorded for this clonotype. The chain carries TRBV5-1 and TRBJ2-4, with D possibly TRBD1 on 6 matching bases. V lost 3 bases and J lost 4, with 14 bases in between. The CDR3 consists of 15 residues. The germline gives CDR1 SGHRS, CDR2 YFSETQ. DNA of the CDR3: TGCGCCAGCAGCTCATCCGGGACACCGAAAAACATTCAGTACTTC. It yields the protein CASSSSGTPKNIQYF. The whole variable domain, remainder taken from reference TRBV5-1 and TRBJ2-4, is KAGVTQTPRYLIKTRGQQVTLSCSPISGHRSVSWYQQTPGQGLQFLFEYFSETQRNKGNFPGRFSGRQFSNSRSEMNVSTLELGDSALYLCASSSSGTPKNIQYFGAGTRLSVL.

This clonotype was seen a few times. CDR3 DNA: TGTGCCAGCAGCTCATCGGGACTAGCCTACGAGCAGTACTTC. Translated: CASSSSGLAYEQYF. The chain employs TRBV3-1 and TRBJ2-7; TRBD2 aligns across 8 bases. The CDR3 has 14 amino acids. Per the germline V gene, CDR1 is LGHDT and CDR2 is YNNKEL (reference sequence). The J segment lost 2 bases and the V segment lost 5 bases, leaving 5 bases of the junction unmatched.

This chain uses TRBV23-1 with TRBJ2-1, with 9 bases aligning to TRBD2. TRBV23-1 is recorded as an ORF, its role being uncertain. CDR3 length equals 17 residues. With 4 bases clipped from V and 7 bases from J, the junction kept 14 bases outside the gene matches. The CDR3 nucleotides are TGCGCCAGCAGTCCTCAAGGTATAGCGGGAGCCAGAAATGAGCAGTTCTTC. It is translated as CASSPQGIAGARNEQFF.

This clonotype was found a few times. The chain joins TRBV5-1 to TRBJ2-7; 8 bases agree with TRBD1. V lost 3 bases, J lost 3 bases, and 5 bases stayed unmatched. Germline CDR1 and CDR2: SGHRS and YFSETQ. CDR3 size: 14 residues. The CDR3 region is CASSWDGQGYEQYF. CDR3 DNA sequence: TGCGCCAGCAGCTGGGACGGACAGGGCTACGAGCAGTACTTC.